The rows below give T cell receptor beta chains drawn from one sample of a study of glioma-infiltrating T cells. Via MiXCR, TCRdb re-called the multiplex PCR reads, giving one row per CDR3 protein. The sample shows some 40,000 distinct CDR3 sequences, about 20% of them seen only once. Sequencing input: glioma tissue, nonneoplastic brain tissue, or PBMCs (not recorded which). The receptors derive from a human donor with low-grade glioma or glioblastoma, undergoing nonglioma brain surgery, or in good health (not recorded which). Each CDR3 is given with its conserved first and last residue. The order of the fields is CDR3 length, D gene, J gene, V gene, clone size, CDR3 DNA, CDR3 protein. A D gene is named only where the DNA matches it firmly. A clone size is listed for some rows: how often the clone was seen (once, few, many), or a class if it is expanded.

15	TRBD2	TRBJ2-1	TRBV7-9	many	TGTGCCAGCAGCCCGACGGGACTAGCGGGGGGTAAGCAGTTCTTC	CASSPTGLAGGKQFF
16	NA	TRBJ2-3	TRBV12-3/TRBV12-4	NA	TGTGCCAGCAGTTTAACGGCAGCAACTAGCACAGATACGCAGTATTTT	CASSLTAATSTDTQYF
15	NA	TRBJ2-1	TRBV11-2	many	TGTGCCAGCAGCTCCTCAAGGACGGCCTACAATGAGCAGTTCTTC	CASSSSRTAYNEQFF
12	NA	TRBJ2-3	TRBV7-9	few	TGTGCTGCCGGGACTAGCACAGATACGCAGTATTTT	CAAGTSTDTQYF
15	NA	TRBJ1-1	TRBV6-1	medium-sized	TGTGCCAGCAGTGAAGCAGGCAGCATGAACACTGAAGCTTTCTTT	CASSEAGSMNTEAFF
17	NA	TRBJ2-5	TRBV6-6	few	TGTGCCAGCAGTTACCTCCTACTATCCGGGACGGAAGAGACCCAGTACTTC	CASSYLLLSGTEETQYF
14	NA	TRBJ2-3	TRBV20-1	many	TGCAGTGCTAGAGATCCGCGAGGCCCAGATACGCAGTATTTT	CSARDPRGPDTQYF
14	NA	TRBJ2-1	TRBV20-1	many	TGCAGTGCCGGTATCGTTGCTAGGGGGAATGAGCAGTTCTTC	CSAGIVARGNEQFF
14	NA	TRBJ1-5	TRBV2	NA	TGTGCCAGCAGTCCCACGGGAAGCAATCAGCCCCAGCATTTT	CASSPTGSNQPQHF
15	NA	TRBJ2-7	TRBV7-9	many	TGTGCCAGCAGCTCGCAAAAACAGGGATCCTACGAGCAGTACTTC	CASSSQKQGSYEQYF
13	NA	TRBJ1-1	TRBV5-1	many	TGCGCCAGCAGCCGACATCCGGACACTGAAGCTTTCTTT	CASSRHPDTEAFF
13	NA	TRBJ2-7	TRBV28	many	TGTGCCAGCAGACCGGGACAATCCTACGAGCAGTACTTC	CASRPGQSYEQYF
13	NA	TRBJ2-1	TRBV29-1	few	TGCAGCGCCGAAACGGGAGTAAGGTATGAGCAGTTCTTC	CSAETGVRYEQFF
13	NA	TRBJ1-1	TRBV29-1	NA	TGCAGCGTTTTAAATTTGCGGGACACTGAAGCTTTCTTT	CSVLNLRDTEAFF
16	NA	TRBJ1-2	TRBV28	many	TGTGCCAGCAGTCACCTCGAGCGGAACCGGCTCTATGGCTACACCTTC	CASSHLERNRLYGYTF
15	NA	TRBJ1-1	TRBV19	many	TGTGCCAGTAGGACCGGACAGAGGGGGAACACTGAAGCTTTCTTT	CASRTGQRGNTEAFF
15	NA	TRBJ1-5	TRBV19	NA	TGTGCCAGTACCCGGGGGGGTTATGGCAATCAGCCCCAGCATTTT	CASTRGGYGNQPQHF
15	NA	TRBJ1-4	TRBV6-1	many	TGTGCCAGCAGTTCCTACCCCGGGACGCGGGAAAAACTGTTTTTT	CASSSYPGTREKLFF
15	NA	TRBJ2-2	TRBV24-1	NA	TGTGCCGCCAGCCTCGGGGGCGCGGGGACCGGGGAGCTGTTTTTT	CAASLGGAGTGELFF
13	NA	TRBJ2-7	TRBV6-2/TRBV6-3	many	TGTGCCAGCAGTTACTCGGCATTTAGCGAGCAGTACTTC	CASSYSAFSEQYF
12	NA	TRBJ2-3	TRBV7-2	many	TGTGCCAGCAGTTTAACAGGGAATACGCAGTATTTT	CASSLTGNTQYF
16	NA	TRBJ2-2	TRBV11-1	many	TGTGCCAGCAGCTTATCGACGGGGCCGAACACCGGGGAGCTGTTTTTT	CASSLSTGPNTGELFF
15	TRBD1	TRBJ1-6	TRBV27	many	TGTGCCAGCGCGGCGTCGCCAGGGGGCAATTCACCCCTCCACTTT	CASAASPGGNSPLHF
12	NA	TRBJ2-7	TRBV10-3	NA	TGTGCCATTGCGGGACTGCAGTACGAGCAGTACTTC	CAIAGLQYEQYF
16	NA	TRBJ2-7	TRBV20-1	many	TGCAGTGCTAGAGCGCGGGGTGGTGAAGAACCCTACGAGCAGTACTTC	CSARARGGEEPYEQYF
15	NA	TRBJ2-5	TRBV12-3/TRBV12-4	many	TGTGCCAGCAGTTGGGGGCGCCCCTTCCAAGAGACCCAGTACTTC	CASSWGRPFQETQYF
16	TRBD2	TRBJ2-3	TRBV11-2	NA	TGTGCCAGCAGCTTTACTAGCGGGGGGGCTACAGATACGCAGTATTTT	CASSFTSGGATDTQYF
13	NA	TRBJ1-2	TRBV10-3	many	TGTGCCATCAGTGAGTCGGACAACTATGGCTACACCTTC	CAISESDNYGYTF
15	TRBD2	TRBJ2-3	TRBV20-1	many	TGCAGTGCTAGAGATAGCGGGGGGACATCAGATACGCAGTATTTT	CSARDSGGTSDTQYF
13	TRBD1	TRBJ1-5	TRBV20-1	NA	TGCGGTGCTAGGACAGGGATCAATCAGCCCCAGCATTTT	CGARTGINQPQHF
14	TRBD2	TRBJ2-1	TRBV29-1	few	TGCAGCACGCGTAAGGCGGGAGGGGGCAATGAGCAGTTCTTC	CSTRKAGGGNEQFF